Listed below are T cell receptor beta chains from one sample, sequenced in a study of post-analysis software for immune sequencing data. TCRdb reanalysed the PCR reads using MiXCR and keeps one entry per CDR3 protein. In the table there are about 500,000 distinct CDR3 sequences, approximately 45% of which are singletons. The sequenced sample consisted of blood. These receptors were taken from a girl under 18 with multiple sclerosis. The CDR3 runs from the conserved cysteine through the conserved F or W. A D gene is named only where the DNA matches it firmly. Rows may omit the clone size; those that give it use once, few, many or a size class.

abundance: once
d_gene: .
len: 14
v_gene: TRBV29-1
j_gene: TRBJ2-3
CDR3aa: CSVETGQGGDTQYF
CDR3nt: TGCAGCGTTGAAACGGGGCAGGGCGGGGATACGCAGTATTTT

abundance: .
d_gene: TRBD1
len: 15
v_gene: TRBV20-1
j_gene: TRBJ1-2
CDR3aa: CSARETGGKIYGYTF
CDR3nt: TGCAGTGCTAGAGAGACAGGGGGGAAAATATATGGCTACACCTTC

abundance: few
d_gene: .
len: 16
v_gene: TRBV7-2
j_gene: TRBJ2-7
CDR3aa: CASSLSSLGEAYEQYF
CDR3nt: TGTGCCAGCAGCTTAAGTTCACTGGGGGAGGCCTACGAGCAGTACTTC

abundance: .
d_gene: .
len: 14
v_gene: TRBV7-2
j_gene: TRBJ2-7
CDR3aa: CASSLGPHTYEQYF
CDR3nt: TGTGCCAGCAGCTTAGGCCCGCATACCTACGAGCAGTACTTC

abundance: .
d_gene: .
len: 14
v_gene: TRBV20-1
j_gene: TRBJ2-7
CDR3aa: CSARGGTDLYEQYF
CDR3nt: TGCAGTGCTAGAGGCGGGACAGACCTCTACGAGCAGTACTTC

abundance: few
d_gene: .
len: 15
v_gene: TRBV6-5
j_gene: TRBJ1-5
CDR3aa: CASSYSRGSNRPQHF
CDR3nt: TGTGCCAGCAGTTACTCGAGAGGGAGCAATCGGCCCCAGCATTTT

abundance: few
d_gene: TRBD2
len: 15
v_gene: TRBV29-1
j_gene: TRBJ2-3
CDR3aa: CSTGTSGRAGDTQYF
CDR3nt: TGCAGCACCGGGACTAGCGGGAGGGCAGGAGATACGCAGTATTTT

abundance: few
d_gene: .
len: 12
v_gene: TRBV29-1
j_gene: TRBJ2-5
CDR3aa: CSHGAVQETQYF
CDR3nt: TGCAGCCACGGGGCGGTACAAGAGACCCAGTACTTC

abundance: few
d_gene: .
len: 15
v_gene: TRBV27
j_gene: TRBJ2-3
CDR3aa: CASSLAFTSTDTQYF
CDR3nt: TGTGCCAGCAGTTTGGCGTTCACTAGCACAGATACGCAGTATTTT

abundance: .
d_gene: .
len: 13
v_gene: TRBV10-2
j_gene: TRBJ2-7
CDR3aa: CAGNNGARYEQYF
CDR3nt: TGCGCCGGCAATAATGGGGCGCGGTACGAGCAGTACTTC

abundance: .
d_gene: .
len: 13
v_gene: TRBV5-1
j_gene: TRBJ1-6
CDR3aa: CASSFKGLPPLHF
CDR3nt: TGCGCCAGCAGCTTCAAGGGCCTTCCGCCCCTCCACTTT

abundance: few
d_gene: .
len: 17
v_gene: TRBV6-1
j_gene: TRBJ2-3
CDR3aa: CASSEPTSGPHTDTQYF
CDR3nt: TGTGCCAGCAGTGAGCCCACCAGCGGGCCCCACACAGATACGCAGTATTTT

abundance: once
d_gene: TRBD1
len: 18
v_gene: TRBV7-2
j_gene: TRBJ1-5
CDR3aa: CASTLRDGQGEGSQPQHF
CDR3nt: TGTGCCAGCACCCTCAGAGACGGACAGGGCGAGGGAAGTCAGCCCCAGCATTTT

abundance: few
d_gene: TRBD2
len: 15
v_gene: TRBV20-1
j_gene: TRBJ2-3
CDR3aa: CSARGPSGRPDTQYF
CDR3nt: TGCAGTGCTAGAGGTCCTAGCGGGAGACCAGATACGCAGTATTTT

abundance: .
d_gene: .
len: 13
v_gene: TRBV7-2
j_gene: TRBJ2-2
CDR3aa: CASSPRNTGELFF
CDR3nt: TGTGCCAGCAGCCCGAGGAACACCGGGGAGCTGTTTTTT

abundance: .
d_gene: .
len: 18
v_gene: TRBV6-5
j_gene: TRBJ2-7
CDR3aa: CASSLQPNLGPAVYEQYF
CDR3nt: TGTGCCAGTAGTCTACAACCCAACCTCGGACCAGCGGTTTACGAGCAGTACTTC

abundance: .
d_gene: TRBD1
len: 16
v_gene: TRBV10-3
j_gene: TRBJ2-7
CDR3aa: CAISTASGTGRYEKYF
CDR3nt: TGTGCCATCAGCACAGCTTCCGGGACAGGTAGATACGAGAAGTACTTC

abundance: .
d_gene: TRBD1
len: 15
v_gene: TRBV27
j_gene: TRBJ2-7
CDR3aa: CASSPGTEPSYEQYF
CDR3nt: TGTGCCAGCAGTCCCGGGACAGAACCTTCCTACGAGCAGTACTTC

abundance: .
d_gene: TRBD1
len: 14
v_gene: TRBV29-1
j_gene: TRBJ1-2
CDR3aa: CSIGTGPQNYGYTF
CDR3nt: TGCAGCATCGGGACAGGGCCTCAGAACTATGGCTACACCTTC

abundance: once
d_gene: .
len: 14
v_gene: TRBV10-3
j_gene: TRBJ2-3
CDR3aa: CAITRGGRTDTQYF
CDR3nt: TGTGCCATCACCAGGGGTGGGAGAACAGATACGCAGTATTTT

abundance: .
d_gene: .
len: 18
v_gene: TRBV27
j_gene: TRBJ2-1
CDR3aa: CASRDWIVEKSSYNEQFF
CDR3nt: TGTGCCAGCCGGGATTGGATTGTGGAGAAGAGCTCCTACAATGAGCAGTTCTTC

abundance: .
d_gene: TRBD2
len: 15
v_gene: TRBV6-1
j_gene: TRBJ2-1
CDR3aa: CASSESGGTSLEQFF
CDR3nt: TGTGCCAGCAGTGAAAGCGGGGGGACCTCCCTTGAGCAGTTCTTC

abundance: few
d_gene: .
len: 16
v_gene: TRBV7-9
j_gene: TRBJ2-7
CDR3aa: CASSQSAGLRTHEQYF
CDR3nt: TGTGCCAGCAGCCAGAGTGCAGGGCTCCGAACCCACGAGCAGTACTTC

abundance: .
d_gene: TRBD2
len: 16
v_gene: TRBV7-9
j_gene: TRBJ2-7
CDR3aa: CASSLEREGHEYEQYF
CDR3nt: TGTGCCAGCAGCTTAGAGCGGGAGGGCCACGAATACGAGCAGTACTTC

abundance: .
d_gene: .
len: 13
v_gene: TRBV28
j_gene: TRBJ2-7
CDR3aa: CASRTPLTYEQYF
CDR3nt: TGTGCCAGCCGGACACCTCTAACCTACGAGCAGTACTTC

abundance: .
d_gene: .
len: 15
v_gene: TRBV6-2/TRBV6-3
j_gene: TRBJ2-7
CDR3aa: CASSDPRGIRYEQYF
CDR3nt: TGTGCCAGCAGTGACCCCCGGGGAATCCGCTACGAGCAGTACTTC

abundance: .
d_gene: TRBD1
len: 15
v_gene: TRBV29-1
j_gene: TRBJ2-7
CDR3aa: CSVKNRDRVSPEQYF
CDR3nt: TGCAGCGTCAAAAACCGGGACAGGGTATCTCCCGAGCAGTACTTC

abundance: few
d_gene: .
len: 16
v_gene: TRBV4-1
j_gene: TRBJ2-1
CDR3aa: CASRESIGGGYNEQFF
CDR3nt: TGCGCCAGCAGAGAATCGATAGGTGGGGGGTACAATGAGCAGTTCTTC

abundance: .
d_gene: .
len: 12
v_gene: TRBV29-1
j_gene: TRBJ2-7
CDR3aa: CSVGWVGYEQYF
CDR3nt: TGCAGCGTTGGCTGGGTAGGGTACGAGCAGTACTTC

abundance: .
d_gene: .
len: 18
v_gene: TRBV6-5
j_gene: TRBJ2-5
CDR3aa: CASSYRFTQASDQETQYF
CDR3nt: TGTGCCAGCAGTTATAGGTTTACTCAGGCTAGCGATCAAGAGACCCAGTACTTC

abundance: .
d_gene: .
len: 14
v_gene: TRBV6-5
j_gene: TRBJ2-5
CDR3aa: CASRDHGSQETQYF
CDR3nt: TGTGCCAGCAGAGATCATGGGTCCCAAGAGACCCAGTACTTC

abundance: .
d_gene: .
len: 15
v_gene: TRBV28
j_gene: TRBJ2-7
CDR3aa: CASSLGGGAAYEQYF
CDR3nt: TGTGCCAGCAGTTTAGGGGGTGGGGCCGCCTACGAGCAGTACTTC

abundance: few
d_gene: .
len: 16
v_gene: TRBV4-1
j_gene: TRBJ2-1
CDR3aa: CASSQIRGTYYNEQFF
CDR3nt: TGCGCCAGCAGCCAAATTAGGGGGACCTACTACAATGAGCAGTTCTTC

abundance: many
d_gene: .
len: 11
v_gene: TRBV29-1
j_gene: TRBJ2-5
CDR3aa: CSVGGRETQYF
CDR3nt: TGCAGCGTTGGTGGGCGGGAGACCCAGTACTTC

abundance: few
d_gene: .
len: 13
v_gene: TRBV25-1
j_gene: TRBJ2-1
CDR3aa: CASVLPALNEQFF
CDR3nt: TGTGCCAGCGTCCTACCAGCGCTAAATGAGCAGTTCTTC

abundance: .
d_gene: .
len: 17
v_gene: TRBV28
j_gene: TRBJ2-7
CDR3aa: CASSQSSRLADTYEQYF
CDR3nt: TGTGCCAGCAGTCAATCCTCCCGGTTAGCTGATACCTACGAGCAGTACTTC

abundance: .
d_gene: .
len: 17
v_gene: TRBV7-9
j_gene: TRBJ2-2
CDR3aa: CASRPKDVGENTGELFF
CDR3nt: TGTGCCAGCAGACCTAAGGATGTAGGGGAAAACACCGGGGAGCTGTTTTTT

abundance: .
d_gene: TRBD2
len: 17
v_gene: TRBV5-1
j_gene: TRBJ2-3
CDR3aa: CASSGESGTSKTDTQYF
CDR3nt: TGCGCCAGCAGCGGAGAATCCGGGACTAGCAAGACAGATACGCAGTATTTT

abundance: .
d_gene: .
len: 13
v_gene: TRBV12-3/TRBV12-4
j_gene: TRBJ1-1
CDR3aa: CASSPGSGTEAFF
CDR3nt: TGTGCCAGCAGCCCGGGTAGTGGCACTGAAGCTTTCTTT

abundance: .
d_gene: TRBD1
len: 14
v_gene: TRBV20-1
j_gene: TRBJ1-5
CDR3aa: CSAPRTGSDQPQHF
CDR3nt: TGCAGTGCCCCCCGGACAGGGTCGGATCAGCCCCAGCATTTT

abundance: many
d_gene: .
len: 15
v_gene: TRBV27
j_gene: TRBJ2-5
CDR3aa: CASRFAGSDQETQYF
CDR3nt: TGTGCCAGCAGGTTCGCAGGCTCAGATCAAGAGACCCAGTACTTC

abundance: .
d_gene: TRBD2
len: 13
v_gene: TRBV5-4
j_gene: TRBJ2-3
CDR3aa: CASNAGARDTQYF
CDR3nt: TGTGCCAGCAATGCGGGAGCCAGAGATACGCAGTATTTT

abundance: .
d_gene: .
len: 14
v_gene: TRBV20-1
j_gene: TRBJ2-7
CDR3aa: CSANQRILSYEQYF
CDR3nt: TGCAGTGCTAACCAGCGGATTCTCTCCTACGAGCAGTACTTC

abundance: .
d_gene: TRBD2
len: 15
v_gene: TRBV7-2
j_gene: TRBJ2-7
CDR3aa: CASSLGGLVLREQYF
CDR3nt: TGTGCCAGCAGCTTAGGGGGACTAGTCCTCCGCGAGCAGTACTTC

abundance: .
d_gene: TRBD1
len: 15
v_gene: TRBV27
j_gene: TRBJ2-5
CDR3aa: CASMAWDREGETQYF
CDR3nt: TGTGCCAGCATGGCTTGGGACAGAGAAGGAGAGACCCAGTACTTC

abundance: few
d_gene: TRBD2
len: 14
v_gene: TRBV29-1
j_gene: TRBJ2-3
CDR3aa: CSVETSGATDTQYF
CDR3nt: TGCAGCGTTGAGACTAGCGGGGCCACAGATACGCAGTATTTT

abundance: few
d_gene: .
len: 14
v_gene: TRBV6-6
j_gene: TRBJ1-5
CDR3aa: CASSYVGGEQPQHF
CDR3nt: TGTGCCAGCAGTTACGTAGGAGGGGAGCAGCCCCAGCATTTT

abundance: many
d_gene: TRBD2
len: 15
v_gene: TRBV20-1
j_gene: TRBJ2-7
CDR3aa: CSATTPWTRNYEQYF
CDR3nt: TGCAGTGCTACTACACCCTGGACTAGAAACTACGAGCAGTACTTC

abundance: .
d_gene: TRBD1
len: 18
v_gene: TRBV7-9
j_gene: TRBJ1-2
CDR3aa: CASSFRTGQGGIHYGYTF
CDR3nt: TGTGCCAGCAGCTTTAGGACGGGACAGGGTGGAATTCATTACGGCTACACCTTC

abundance: .
d_gene: TRBD2
len: 14
v_gene: TRBV10-3
j_gene: TRBJ2-1
CDR3aa: CAISASGIDNEQFF
CDR3nt: TGTGCCATCAGTGCAAGCGGGATAGACAATGAGCAGTTCTTC

abundance: .
d_gene: .
len: 14
v_gene: TRBV24-1
j_gene: TRBJ1-2
CDR3aa: CATSDFREAAGYTF
CDR3nt: TGTGCCACCAGTGATTTCCGGGAAGCGGCCGGCTACACCTTC

abundance: .
d_gene: .
len: 13
v_gene: TRBV12-3/TRBV12-4
j_gene: TRBJ1-2
CDR3aa: CASSLKRFYGYTF
CDR3nt: TGTGCCAGCAGCCTGAAGCGCTTCTATGGCTACACCTTC

abundance: .
d_gene: TRBD2
len: 15
v_gene: TRBV7-3
j_gene: TRBJ2-5
CDR3aa: CASSLRLAGSLQQYF
CDR3nt: TGTGCCAGCAGCTTAAGACTAGCGGGGTCTTTGCAGCAGTACTTC

abundance: .
d_gene: TRBD1
len: 15
v_gene: TRBV28
j_gene: TRBJ2-6
CDR3aa: CASRPTGVGANVLTF
CDR3nt: TGTGCCAGCAGGCCCACAGGGGTCGGGGCCAACGTCCTGACTTTC